This entry is about one T cell receptor (beta chain). Libraries were prepared by immunoSEQ multiplex PCR; TCRdb keeps only in-frame clonotypes and omits some of them. Among about 120,000 clones, 90% were seen once, and the ten largest hold under 3%. The CDR3 is 17 residues long. V dropped 4 bases and J dropped 0 bases, with 16 bases sitting between them. The germline gives CDR1 SEHNR, CDR2 FQNEAQ (reference sequence). This specimen comes from a study of control samples from healthy donors and cancer patients. This sequence was found in a man aged 40-50 years in good health. Input material: blood. This chain joins TRBV7-9 and TRBJ1-3; D gene uncertain. Written as DNA, the CDR3 is TGTGCCAGCAGCTCTCTGGTGTCCCCCATCTCTGGAAACACCATATATTTT. It specifies CASSSLVSPISGNTIYF.